These 26 T cell receptor beta chains originate from one sample sequenced in a study of control samples from healthy donors and cancer patients. Clones were sequenced by immunoSEQ multiplex PCR, and TCRdb holds only the in-frame ones, with some missing. This table has tens of thousands of clones, approximately 89% appearing once. Sequences were obtained from PBMCs. These receptors originate from a man in his sixties with colorectal cancer.

In its sample, this clone was seen a few times. The chain employs TRBV27 and TRBJ1-5, with no clear D. Germline CDR1 and CDR2: MNHEY and SMNVEV (reference sequence). This CDR3 has 15 amino acids. V was cut by 6 bases and J by 2 bases, with 14 bases left in between. CDR3 amino acids: CASRTLGGRNQPQHF. CDR3 sequence (DNA): TGTGCCAGCAGGACCCTAGGTGGCCGCAATCAGCCCCAGCATTTT.

The CDR3 region is CASSLSRSLTDTQYF. In nucleotides, the CDR3 is TGCGCCAGCTCCCTCAGCAGGTCACTCACAGATACGCAGTATTTT. The V and J genes are TRBV5-1 and TRBJ2-3, with D hard to call. The CDR3 contains 15 residues. V lost 7 bases to trimming and J lost 2 bases, with 17 bases between them. Germline CDR1 is SGHRS and CDR2 is YFSETQ.

The gene calls are TRBV10-3 and TRBJ1-5; perhaps TRBD1 as D (6 bases). The CDR3 is 14 amino acids. Germline V gene sequence: CDR1 ENHRY, CDR2 SYGVKD. The ends were cut back, 3 bases at V and 5 bases at J, with 11 bases in the middle. CDR3 protein: CAISDWGRDQPQHF. DNA for the CDR3: TGTGCCATCAGTGACTGGGGGCGGGATCAGCCCCAGCATTTT.

This rearrangement joins TRBV6-5 to TRBJ2-1, with D hard to call. Trimming pared 0 bases from V and 2 bases from J, leaving 5 bases between. The CDR3 is made up of 14 amino acids. Germline CDR1 and CDR2: MNHEY and SVGAGI. Here the CDR3 DNA reads TGTGCCAGCAGTTACTCTCCAGCCTACAATGAGCAGTTCTTC. Protein sequence: CASSYSPAYNEQFF.

The rearrangement links TRBV6-2 or TRBV6-3 to TRBJ2-7, with 8 bases fitting TRBD1. From germline, CDR1 is MNHEY and CDR2 SVGEGT. The V gene end was trimmed by 6 bases and the J gene end by 2 bases; junction bases not matched to a gene: 6. This CDR3 contains 14 residues. CDR3 bases: TGTGCCAGCAGGTACACAGGGGGGACCTACGAGCAGTACTTC. Protein: CASRYTGGTYEQYF.

The CDR3 DNA follows: TGTGCCAGCAGCTTATCGGTTTTGGGGTCACCCCTCCACTTT. It specifies CASSLSVLGSPLHF. The J gene is TRBJ1-6, the V gene TRBV7-9; D remains ambiguous. The germline CDR1 and CDR2 sequences are SEHNR and FQNEAQ (reference sequence). This CDR3 region has 14 residues. V lost 2 bases, J lost 10 bases, and 12 bases lay in between.

The chain carries TRBV7-9 and TRBJ1-4; D is possibly TRBD1 (6 bases). Germline CDR1 SEHNR, CDR2 FQNEAQ (reference sequence). V lost 5 bases to trimming and J lost 12 bases, with 13 bases between them. There are 12 residues in the CDR3. The CDR3 bases are TGTGCCAGCAGCCCACAGGGATATGAACTGTTTTTT. Translated: CASSPQGYELFF.

The chain carries TRBV19 and TRBJ2-3; TRBD2 matches 7 bases. After removal of 2 bases from V and 2 bases from J, the junction contained 7 bases not matched to a gene. Per germline, CDR1 LNHDA and CDR2 SQIVND (reference sequence). This CDR3 has 16 residues. As DNA, the CDR3 is TGTGCCAGTAGTATAATCTCGACTAGCCCCACAGATACGCAGTATTTT. Amino acid sequence: CASSIISTSPTDTQYF.

The chain carries TRBV6-2 or TRBV6-3 and TRBJ1-1; 9 bases line up with TRBD1. CDR1 and CDR2 from the germline V gene are MNHEY and SVGEGT. Losses at the gene ends were 4 bases for V and 0 bases for J; bases not matched to a gene: 0. The CDR3 totals 14 residues. The chain's CDR3 is CASSWDRVNTEAFF. Written as DNA, the CDR3 is TGTGCCAGCAGTTGGGACAGGGTGAACACTGAAGCTTTCTTT.

The rearrangement joins TRBV4-1 to TRBJ1-5; D is unclear. Trimming cost V 0 bases and J 9 bases, with 9 bases left between them. Germline-derived CDR1 and CDR2 are MGHRA and YSYEKL. CDR3 length equals 13 residues. This chain's CDR3 is CASSQDLERPQHF. CDR3 sequence (DNA): TGCGCCAGCAGCCAAGATCTTGAGAGGCCCCAGCATTTT.

This clone has a single count. Other DNA sequences in this sample translate to the same CDR3. The rearrangement links TRBV7-9 to TRBJ1-6, with D possibly matching TRBD1 (6 bases). V lost 1 base to trimming and J lost 10 bases, with 17 bases between them. Per the germline V gene, CDR1 is SEHNR and CDR2 is FQNEAQ (reference sequence). This CDR3 comprises 16 residues. In nucleotides, the CDR3 is TGTGCCAGCAGCTTAGGGGCGGGGCAGGGGCCGTCACCCCTCCACTTT. Its protein product is CASSLGAGQGPSPLHF.

The rearrangement joins TRBV28 to TRBJ2-6; D is possibly TRBD1 or TRBD2 (5 bases each). Trimming took off 6 bases at V and 0 bases at J, with 15 bases between the two ends. The CDR3 consists of 17 residues. The germline gives CDR1 MDHEN, CDR2 SYDVKM. CDR3 in amino acids: CASSWGTLYSGANVLTF. The CDR3 bases are TGTGCCAGCAGCTGGGGGACCCTTTACTCTGGGGCCAACGTCCTGACTTTC.

This chain connects TRBV7-3 to TRBJ2-6; D uncertain. The CDR3 totals 13 residues. Germline V gene data show CDR1 as SGHTA and CDR2 as FQGTGA. Trimming took off 3 bases at V and 1 base at J, with 1 base between the two ends. The CDR3 DNA reads TGTGCCAGCAGCTTTTCTGGGGCCAACGTCCTGACTTTC. Amino acids: CASSFSGANVLTF.

The chain combines TRBV6-6 with TRBJ2-5; D might be TRBD2 (7 bases). CDR1 is MNHNY, CDR2 SVGAGI, per germline (reference sequence). The CDR3 length is 14 residues. Trimming took 7 bases from V and 5 from J, leaving 17 bases between them. CDR3 nucleotides: TGTGCCAGCACCCTCAAGGGGGGGACGGAGACCCAGTACTTC. The encoded protein is CASTLKGGTETQYF.

The CDR3 bases are TGCGCCAGCAGCCCCGACCTGTCCTCCCCCACAGATACGCAGTATTTT. Encoded protein: CASSPDLSSPTDTQYF. The chain carries TRBV5-1 and TRBJ2-3; D unclear. Germline CDR1 reads SGHRS; CDR2 reads YFSETQ. V was trimmed by 4 bases and J by 2 bases, leaving 17 bases between them. This CDR3 is built from 16 residues.

The rearrangement uses TRBV5-1 and TRBJ1-2; TRBD1 might be the D (5 bases). The CDR3 is made up of 16 amino acids. Trimming took off 0 bases at V and 6 bases at J, with 18 bases between the two ends. The germline gives CDR1 SGHRS, CDR2 YFSETQ. CDR3 coding DNA: TGCGCCAGCAGCTTGGGACAGTTCGGTGATCAACATGGCTACACCTTC. Its protein product is CASSLGQFGDQHGYTF.

The chain links TRBV5-1 to TRBJ2-7; TRBD2 might be the D (5 bases). The CDR3 runs to 14 residues. Trimming cost V 1 base and J 2 bases, with 10 bases left between them. The germline V gene has CDR1 SGHRS and CDR2 YFSETQ. CDR3 bases: TGCGCCAGCAGCTTGTCTGGGGAGCCCTACGAGCAGTACTTC. It translates to CASSLSGEPYEQYF.

This clone has more than one count but fewer than ten. This rearrangement joins TRBV15 to TRBJ1-5; 7 positions match TRBD1. Germline CDR1 reads LNHNV; CDR2 reads YYDKDF (reference sequence). The CDR3 runs 14 residues. V lost 1 base to trimming and J lost 12 bases; unmatched junction nucleotides: 9. CDR3 in DNA: TGTGCCACCAGCAGAGGGGGTCTGGACAGGAACCAGCATTTT. It codes for CATSRGGLDRNQHF.

The gene calls are TRBV9 and TRBJ1-3; the D is unclear. Germline CDR1 SGDLS, CDR2 YYNGEE. This CDR3 is 15 amino acids long. The V gene lost 0 bases and the J gene lost 0 bases, with 7 bases spanning the gap. For the CDR3, the DNA is TGTGCCAGCAGCGTAGGGGAAGTCTCTGGAAACACCATATATTTT. Amino acid sequence: CASSVGEVSGNTIYF.

The chain couples TRBV7-3 to TRBJ2-6; weak D call: TRBD1 (6 bases). The germline gives CDR1 SGHTA, CDR2 FQGTGA. The CDR3 runs 17 residues. V was shortened by 0 bases and J by 3 bases, with 12 bases between the two germline ends. The CDR3 is CASSLTAGAGGANVLTF. The CDR3 nucleotides are TGTGCCAGCAGCTTAACGGCAGGGGCGGGTGGGGCCAACGTCCTGACTTTC.

This clone was detected a few times. This chain links TRBV21-1 with TRBJ1-2. TRBV21-1 is a documented pseudogene. This CDR3 has 17 residues. In nucleotides, the CDR3 is TGTGCCAGCAGCAACTACGAGTCCCGGGCCCTCAACTATGGCTACACCTTC. It translates to CASSNYESRALNYGYTF.

In this sample, this clone turned up once. The V gene is TRBV10-3, the J gene TRBJ2-7, with TRBD1 matching over 7 bases. The CDR3 totals 14 residues. The ends lost 0 bases at V and 6 bases at J; junction bases unmatched: 5. Germline V lookup: CDR1 ENHRY, CDR2 SYGVKD. CDR3 sequence reads: CAISESRDRVEQYF. In DNA form, the CDR3 reads TGTGCCATCAGTGAGTCCAGAGACAGGGTCGAGCAGTACTTC.

The chain recombines TRBV2 with TRBJ2-7; 7 bases are a match to TRBD2. Trimming cost V 3 bases and J 8 bases; bases outside gene matches: 7. The CDR3 consists of 13 residues. The germline V gene encodes CDR1 SNHLY and CDR2 FYNNEI. DNA for the CDR3: TGTGCCAGCAGTGAGTCTCTCGGGAGGAAGCAGTACTTC. It is translated as CASSESLGRKQYF. Full variable domain (rest looked up from reference TRBV2 and TRBJ2-7): EPEVTQTPSHQVTQMGQEVILRCVPISNHLYFYWYRQILGQKVEFLVSFYNNEISEKSEIFDDQFSVERPDGSNFTLKIRSTKLEDSAMYFCASSESLGRKQYFGPGTRLTVT.

About this clone itself: Other DNA sequences in this sample translate to the same CDR3. V and J are TRBV6-1 and TRBJ2-7; the match to TRBD1 covers 9 bases. The V gene end was trimmed by 2 bases and the J gene end by 2 bases; junction bases not matched to a gene: 4. CDR3 length equals 15 residues. CDR1 is MNHNS, CDR2 SASEGT, per germline. The CDR3 reads CASSEMGQGPYEQYF. In DNA form, the CDR3 reads TGTGCCAGCAGTGAAATGGGACAGGGTCCCTACGAGCAGTACTTC.

The chain carries TRBV13 and TRBJ2-1; 12 positions match TRBD2. With V trimmed by 5 bases and J by 6 bases, 5 bases remained unmatched. The germline V gene has CDR1 PRHDT and CDR2 FYEKMQ (reference sequence). The CDR3 runs to 15 residues. In nucleotides, the CDR3 is TGTGCCAGCAGCCCAGGACTAGCGGGACCCAATGAGCAGTTCTTC. Its protein product is CASSPGLAGPNEQFF.

The J gene is TRBJ2-3, the V gene TRBV18; no definite D call. CDR3 size: 14 residues. The germline CDR1 and CDR2 sequences are KGHSH and LQKENI. The V gene lost 9 bases and the J gene lost 4 bases, with 17 bases spanning the gap. The CDR3 region is CASSDRTSSDTQYF. The CDR3 DNA follows: TGTGCCAGTTCCGACCGGACCAGTTCAGATACGCAGTATTTT. The whole variable domain, filled in from reference TRBV18 and TRBJ2-3, reads NAGVMQNPRHLVRRRGQEARLRCSPMKGHSHVYWYRQLPEEGLKFMVYLQKENIIDESGMPKERFSAEFPKEGPSILRIQQVVRGDSAAYFCASSDRTSSDTQYFGPGTRLTVL.